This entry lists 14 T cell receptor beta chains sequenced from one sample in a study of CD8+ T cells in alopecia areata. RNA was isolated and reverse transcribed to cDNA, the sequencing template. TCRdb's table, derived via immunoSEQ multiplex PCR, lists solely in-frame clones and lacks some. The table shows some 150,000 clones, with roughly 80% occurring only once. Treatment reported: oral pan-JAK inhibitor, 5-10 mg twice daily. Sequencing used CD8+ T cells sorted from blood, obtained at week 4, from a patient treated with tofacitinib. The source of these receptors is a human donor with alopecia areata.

CDR3 in amino acids: CAWSEGSDYGYTF. The DNA of the CDR3 is TGTGCCTGGAGTGAAGGCTCAGACTATGGCTACACCTTC. This sequence joins TRBV30 and TRBJ1-2; D remains ambiguous. This CDR3 region has 13 residues. The germline CDR1 and CDR2 sequences are GTSNPN and SVGIG (reference sequence). Trimming took 1 base from V and 3 from J, leaving 9 bases between them. The entire variable domain, with the rest obtained from reference TRBV30 and TRBJ1-2, is as follows: SQTIHQWPATLVQPVGSPLSLECTVEGTSNPNLYWYRQAAGRGLQLLFYSVGIGQISSEVPQNLSASRPQDRQFILSSKKLLLSDSGFYLCAWSEGSDYGYTFGSGTRLTVV.

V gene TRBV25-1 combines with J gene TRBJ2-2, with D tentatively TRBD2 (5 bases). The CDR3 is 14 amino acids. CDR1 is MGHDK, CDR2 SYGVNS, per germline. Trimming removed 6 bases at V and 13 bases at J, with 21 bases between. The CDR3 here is CASRPLPPGKGLFF. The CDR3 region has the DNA TGTGCCAGCAGACCCCTCCCGCCGGGAAAGGGGCTGTTTTTT.

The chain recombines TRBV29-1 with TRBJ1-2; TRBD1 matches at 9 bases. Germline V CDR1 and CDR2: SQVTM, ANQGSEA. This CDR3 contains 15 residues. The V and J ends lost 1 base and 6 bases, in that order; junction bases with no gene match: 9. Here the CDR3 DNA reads TGCAGCGTTGAAGGGACAGGGGCTTTTAGAAATGGCTACACCTTC. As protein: CSVEGTGAFRNGYTF.

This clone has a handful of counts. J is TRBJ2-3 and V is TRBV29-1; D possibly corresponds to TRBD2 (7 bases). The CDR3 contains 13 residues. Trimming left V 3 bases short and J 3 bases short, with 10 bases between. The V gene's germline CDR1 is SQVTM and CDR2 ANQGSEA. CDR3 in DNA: TGCAGCGTTGACGGGGGGCGAACAGATACGCAGTATTTT. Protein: CSVDGGRTDTQYF.

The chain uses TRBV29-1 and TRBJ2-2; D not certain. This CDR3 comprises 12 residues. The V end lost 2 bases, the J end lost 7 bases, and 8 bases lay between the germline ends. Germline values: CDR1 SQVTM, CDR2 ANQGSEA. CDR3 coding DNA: TGCAGCGTTGAACCACAAGTCGGGGAGCTGTTTTTT. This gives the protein CSVEPQVGELFF.

Written as DNA, the CDR3 is TGTGCCAGCAGTTACTCCCAGGGCAGTGGCTACACCTTC. Its translation is CASSYSQGSGYTF. This chain uses TRBV6-6 with TRBJ1-2, with TRBD1 as a possible D gene (5 bases). The germline gives CDR1 MNHNY, CDR2 SVGAGI (reference sequence). The CDR3 loop spans 13 amino acids. Trimming removed 0 bases at V and 7 bases at J, with 9 bases between.

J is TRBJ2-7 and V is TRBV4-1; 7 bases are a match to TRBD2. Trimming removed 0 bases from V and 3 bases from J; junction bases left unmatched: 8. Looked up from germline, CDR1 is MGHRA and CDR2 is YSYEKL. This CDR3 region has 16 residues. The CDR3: CASSQETLASHYEQYF. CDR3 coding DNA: TGCGCCAGCAGCCAAGAGACACTAGCGTCACACTACGAGCAGTACTTC.

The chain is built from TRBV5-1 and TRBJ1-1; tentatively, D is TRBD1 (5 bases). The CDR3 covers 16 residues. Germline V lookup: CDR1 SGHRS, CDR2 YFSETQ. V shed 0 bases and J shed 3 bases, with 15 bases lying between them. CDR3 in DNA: TGCGCCAGCAGCTTGGAGGGGTCAGGCAGCGACACTGAAGCTTTCTTT. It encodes CASSLEGSGSDTEAFF.

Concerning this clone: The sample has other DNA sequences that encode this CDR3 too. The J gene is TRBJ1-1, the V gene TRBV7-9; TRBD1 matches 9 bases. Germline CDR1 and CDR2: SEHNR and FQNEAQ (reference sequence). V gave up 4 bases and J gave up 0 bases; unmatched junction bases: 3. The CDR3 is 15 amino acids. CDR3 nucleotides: TGTGCCAGCAGCTCGGGACAGGGCATGAACACTGAAGCTTTCTTT. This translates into CASSSGQGMNTEAFF. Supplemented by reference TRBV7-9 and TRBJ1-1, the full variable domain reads DTGVSQNPRHKITKRGQNVTFRCDPISEHNRLYWYRQTLGQGPEFLTYFQNEAQLEKSRLLSDRFSAERPKGSFSTLEIQRTEQGDSAMYLCASSSGQGMNTEAFFGQGTRLTVV.

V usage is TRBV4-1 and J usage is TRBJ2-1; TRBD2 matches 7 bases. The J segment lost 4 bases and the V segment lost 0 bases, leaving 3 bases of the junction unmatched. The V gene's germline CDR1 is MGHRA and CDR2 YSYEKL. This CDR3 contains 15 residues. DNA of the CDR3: TGCGCCAGCAGCCAAGACCTGGGGGGGTACAATGAGCAGTTCTTC. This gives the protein CASSQDLGGYNEQFF.

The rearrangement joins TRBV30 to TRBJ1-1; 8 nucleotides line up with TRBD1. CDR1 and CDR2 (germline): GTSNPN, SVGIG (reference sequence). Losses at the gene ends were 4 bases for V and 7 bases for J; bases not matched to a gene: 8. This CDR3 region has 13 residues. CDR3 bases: TGTGCCTGGAAACAGGGGGGGGCTGGTGAAGCTTTCTTT. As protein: CAWKQGGAGEAFF.

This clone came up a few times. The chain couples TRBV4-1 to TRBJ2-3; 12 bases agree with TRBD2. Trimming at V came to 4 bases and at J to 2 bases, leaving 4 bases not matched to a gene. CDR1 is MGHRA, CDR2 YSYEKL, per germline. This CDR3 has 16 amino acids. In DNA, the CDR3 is TGCGCCAGCAGCCCCGGACTAGCGGGGTACACAGATACGCAGTATTTT. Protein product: CASSPGLAGYTDTQYF.

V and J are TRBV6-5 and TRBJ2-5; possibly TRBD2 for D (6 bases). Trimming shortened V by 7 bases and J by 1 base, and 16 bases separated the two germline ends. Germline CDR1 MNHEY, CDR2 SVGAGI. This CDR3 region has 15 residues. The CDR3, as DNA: TGTGCCAGCACTACCTCCGGGGGAACCCAAGAGACCCAGTACTTC. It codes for CASTTSGGTQETQYF.

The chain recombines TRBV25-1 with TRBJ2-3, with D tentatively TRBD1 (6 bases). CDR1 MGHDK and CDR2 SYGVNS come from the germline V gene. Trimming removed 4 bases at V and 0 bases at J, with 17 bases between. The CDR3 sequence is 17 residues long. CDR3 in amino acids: CASSAYPRDISTDTQYF. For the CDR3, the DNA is TGTGCCAGCAGTGCCTACCCCCGGGACATCAGCACAGATACGCAGTATTTT.